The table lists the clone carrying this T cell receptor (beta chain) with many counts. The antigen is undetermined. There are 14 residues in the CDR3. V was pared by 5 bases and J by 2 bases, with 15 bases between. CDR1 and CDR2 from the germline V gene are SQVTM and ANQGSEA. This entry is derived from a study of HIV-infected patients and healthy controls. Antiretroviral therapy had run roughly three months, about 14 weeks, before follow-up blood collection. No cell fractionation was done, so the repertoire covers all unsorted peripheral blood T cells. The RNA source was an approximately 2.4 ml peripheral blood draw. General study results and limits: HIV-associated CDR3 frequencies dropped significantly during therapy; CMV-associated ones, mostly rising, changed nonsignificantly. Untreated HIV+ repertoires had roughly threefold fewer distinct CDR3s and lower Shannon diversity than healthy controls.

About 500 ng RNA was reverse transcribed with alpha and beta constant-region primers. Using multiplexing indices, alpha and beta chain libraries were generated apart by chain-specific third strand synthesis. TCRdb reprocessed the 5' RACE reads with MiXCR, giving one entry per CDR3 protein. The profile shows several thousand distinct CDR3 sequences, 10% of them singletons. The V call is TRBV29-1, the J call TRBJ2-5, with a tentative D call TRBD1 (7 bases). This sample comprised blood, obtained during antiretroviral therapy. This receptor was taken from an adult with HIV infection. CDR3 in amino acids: CSVPRRDRQETQYF. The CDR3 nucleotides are TGCAGCGTTCCACGGAGGGACAGACAAGAGACCCAGTACTTC.